These 14 T cell receptor beta chains were all obtained from the same sample, sequenced in a study of blood T cell repertoires in COVID-19. Generated by immunoSEQ multiplex PCR, the TCRdb table keeps only in-frame clones and is missing some. The sample has about 470,000 clones; approximately 90% are singletons. Sequencing was carried out using PBMCs or T cells enriched from blood (not recorded which). The receptor set was obtained from a woman between 18 and 29 years old who had recovered from COVID-19.

The chain has TRBV6-5 and TRBJ2-7; D is uncertain. The CDR3 consists of 14 residues. Germline V lookup: CDR1 MNHEY, CDR2 SVGAGI. Trimming took off 6 bases at V and 0 bases at J, with 12 bases between the two ends. The CDR3 reads CASRDPGFSYEQYF. CDR3 DNA sequence: TGTGCCAGCAGAGACCCGGGTTTCTCCTACGAGCAGTACTTC.

The chain recombines TRBV30 with TRBJ1-5, with D unclear. In germline, CDR1 is GTSNPN, CDR2 SVGIG (reference sequence). Between the trimmed V and J ends, which lost 2 bases and 5 bases, there was a span of 13 bases. The CDR3 has 14 residues. CDR3 loop: CAWSMEAGDQPQHF. The CDR3, as DNA: TGTGCCTGGAGTATGGAGGCCGGCGATCAGCCCCAGCATTTT.

The genes are TRBV27 and TRBJ1-4; TRBD1 matches at 10 bases. Looked up from germline, CDR1 is MNHEY and CDR2 is SMNVEV (reference sequence). V lost 7 bases, J lost 6 bases, and 8 bases stayed unmatched. This CDR3 has 15 amino acids. CDR3 DNA: TGTGCCAGCACCAGATCCGGACAGGGGGATGAAAAACTGTTTTTT. It yields the protein CASTRSGQGDEKLFF.

The chain is built from TRBV10-2 and TRBJ2-3, with a weak D call TRBD1 (6 bases). The CDR3 runs 14 residues. From germline, CDR1 is WSHSY and CDR2 SAAADI. V was cut by 5 bases and J by 2 bases, with 11 bases left in between. This CDR3 reads CASSPDRLTDTQYF. CDR3 DNA sequence: TGCGCCAGCAGTCCCGACAGGCTCACAGATACGCAGTATTTT.

The chain combines TRBV5-1 with TRBJ2-3; D remains ambiguous. The V gene's germline CDR1 is SGHRS and CDR2 YFSETQ. The CDR3 has 13 residues. Trimming removed 4 bases from V and 6 bases from J, with 12 bases in between. CDR3 sequence (DNA): TGCGCCAGCAGCCCTTCAACTCCCGATACGCAGTATTTT. This sequence encodes CASSPSTPDTQYF.

V usage is TRBV19 and J usage is TRBJ1-4; tentatively, D is TRBD1 (5 bases). The CDR3 extends over 13 amino acids. The germline V and J ends were trimmed by 7 bases and 4 bases, with 10 bases remaining between them. Germline V gives CDR1 LNHDA, CDR2 SQIVND (reference sequence). The CDR3 is CASNQGLNEKLFF. The CDR3 nucleotides are TGTGCCAGTAACCAGGGACTTAATGAAAAACTGTTTTTT. The full variable domain, with the rest looked up from reference TRBV19 and TRBJ1-4, is DGGITQSPKYLFRKEGQNVTLSCEQNLNHDAMYWYRQDPGQGLRLIYYSQIVNDFQKGDIAEGYSVSREKKESFPLTVTSAQKNPTAFYLCASNQGLNEKLFFGSGTQLSVL.

This clone has just one count. The gene calls are TRBV2 and TRBJ1-1; 8 bases map to TRBD1. This CDR3 region has 15 residues. Trimming at V came to 5 bases and at J to 5 bases, leaving 10 bases not matched to a gene. Germline V gene data show CDR1 as SNHLY and CDR2 as FYNNEI. The CDR3: CASSTPTGEDTEAFF. DNA of the CDR3: TGTGCCAGCAGTACACCGACAGGGGAAGATACTGAAGCTTTCTTT.

V is TRBV24-1 and J is TRBJ2-1, with 9 bases lining up with TRBD1. CDR3 length: 16 amino acids. Germline loops: CDR1 KGHDR, CDR2 SFDVKD. V lost 2 bases to trimming and J lost 11 bases; unmatched junction nucleotides: 12. The CDR3 nucleotides are TGTGCCACCAGTGATTCCGGGACAGGGTCCTCCGTGAAGCAGTTCTTC. Its translation: CATSDSGTGSSVKQFF.

The sample holds one count of this clone. The rearrangement uses TRBV5-1 and TRBJ1-1; TRBD1 might be the D (6 bases). Per germline, CDR1 SGHRS and CDR2 YFSETQ. V was trimmed by 5 bases and J by 5 bases, leaving 13 bases between them. CDR3 length: 13 residues. The CDR3 DNA reads as TGCGCCAGCAGTTACAGGGTTGGGACTGAAGCTTTCTTT. Translating it yields CASSYRVGTEAFF.

The chain uses TRBV3-1 (or the pseudogene TRBV3-2) and TRBJ1-2; D unclear. Looked up from germline, CDR1 is LGHDT and CDR2 is YNNKEL (reference sequence). Trimming took 1 base from V and 2 from J, leaving 8 bases between them. The CDR3 length is 14 residues. In nucleotides, the CDR3 is TGTGCCAGCAGCCAAGTTTTCTCGAACTATGGCTACACCTTC. It codes for CASSQVFSNYGYTF.

The rearrangement uses TRBV11-3 and TRBJ1-3; D call uncertain. V lost 5 bases and J lost 0, with 5 bases in between. This CDR3 region has 13 residues. Germline values: CDR1 SGHNT, CDR2 YENEEA. The DNA of the CDR3 is TGTGCCAGCAGCCCTTCCTCTGGAAACACCATATATTTT. Translating gives CASSPSSGNTIYF. The whole variable domain, filled in from reference TRBV11-3 and TRBJ1-3, reads EAGVVQSPRYKIIEKKQPVAFWCNPISGHNTLYWYLQNLGQGPELLIRYENEEAVDDSQLPKDRFSAERLKGVDSTLKIQPAELGDSAVYLCASSPSSGNTIYFGEGSWLTVV.

V gene TRBV6-5 combines with J gene TRBJ2-7; a possible D gene is TRBD1 (6 bases). Looked up from germline, CDR1 is MNHEY and CDR2 is SVGAGI. V lost 7 bases and J 6 bases, leaving 19 bases between the germline ends. This CDR3 spans 14 amino acids. In DNA form, the CDR3 reads TGTGCCAGCATCTACAATCAGGGGTTACCCGAGCAGTACTTC. Translated, it gives CASIYNQGLPEQYF.

The rearrangement uses TRBV18 and TRBJ2-7, with TRBD1 identical over 7 bases. CDR1 is KGHSH, CDR2 LQKENI, per germline. This CDR3 has 16 amino acids. J lost 5 bases, V lost 3 bases, and 13 bases had no gene match. CDR3 protein: CASSPSPRTGNHEQYF. The CDR3 nucleotides read TGTGCCAGCTCACCCAGCCCCCGGACAGGTAATCACGAGCAGTACTTC.

This chain joins TRBV30 and TRBJ1-4, with 10 bases aligning to TRBD1. Germline V gives CDR1 GTSNPN, CDR2 SVGIG (reference sequence). The junction had 4 bases not matched to a gene; V was cut back by 2 bases and J by 7 bases. This CDR3 contains 14 residues. Here the CDR3 reads CAWSSGQGVEKLFF. CDR3 sequence (DNA): TGTGCCTGGAGTAGTGGACAGGGGGTTGAAAAACTGTTTTTT.